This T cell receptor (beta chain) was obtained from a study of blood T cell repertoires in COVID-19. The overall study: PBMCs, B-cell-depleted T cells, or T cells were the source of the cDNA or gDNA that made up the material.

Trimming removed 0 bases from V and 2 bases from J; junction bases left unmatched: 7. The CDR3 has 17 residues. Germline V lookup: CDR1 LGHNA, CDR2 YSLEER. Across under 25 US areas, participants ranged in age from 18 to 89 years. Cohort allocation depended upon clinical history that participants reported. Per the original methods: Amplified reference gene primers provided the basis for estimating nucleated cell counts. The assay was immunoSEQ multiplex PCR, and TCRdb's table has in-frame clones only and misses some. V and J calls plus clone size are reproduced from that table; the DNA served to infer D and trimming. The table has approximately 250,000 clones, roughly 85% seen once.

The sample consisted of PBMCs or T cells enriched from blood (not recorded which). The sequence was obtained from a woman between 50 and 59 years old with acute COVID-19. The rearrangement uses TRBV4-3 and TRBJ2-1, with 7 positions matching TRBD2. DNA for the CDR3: TGCGCCAGCAGCCAAGATCTGGGTCTAGCGGCCTACAATGAGCAGTTCTTC. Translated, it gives CASSQDLGLAAYNEQFF.